The sequence of this T cell receptor (beta chain) was determined in a study of CD8+ T cells in alopecia areata. The CDR3 is 14 amino acids. Germline CDR1 reads MNHEY; CDR2 reads SMNVEV (reference sequence). Trimming left V 2 bases short and J 0 bases short, with 7 bases between. Separation by sorting yielded CD4+ and CD8+ T cells from PBMCs. In each case, RNA was isolated and then reverse transcribed into cDNA as the sequencing template. This table comes from immunoSEQ multiplex PCR, and its TCRdb copy is limited to in-frame clones, with some not included. The sample shows about 140,000 clones, approximately 65% of them seen only once.

Sequencing used CD8+ T cells sorted from blood. This TCR came from a human donor in good health. The rearrangement joins TRBV27 to TRBJ1-1; possibly TRBD1 for D (6 bases). The CDR3 DNA reads TGTGCCAGCAGTTTAACAGGGATGAACACTGAAGCTTTCTTT. Translating it yields CASSLTGMNTEAFF.